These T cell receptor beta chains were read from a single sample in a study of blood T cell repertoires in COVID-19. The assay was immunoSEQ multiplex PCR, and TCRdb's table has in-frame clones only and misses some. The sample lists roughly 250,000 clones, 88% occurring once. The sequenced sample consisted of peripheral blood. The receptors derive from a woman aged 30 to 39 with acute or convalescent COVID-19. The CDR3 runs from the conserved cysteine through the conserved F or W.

CDR3: CASTGLVDQPQHF; V: TRBV19
CDR3: CASSPSGGHGNTIYF; V: TRBV18
CDR3: CASSESSRIYSNQPQHF; V: TRBV10-1
CDR3: CASSLGAGTGLYNEQFF; V: TRBV5-4
CDR3: CASSNTIALQETQYF; V: TRBV6-5
CDR3: CASTERGGSNNQPQHF; V: TRBV7-9
CDR3: CASSSGQGLYEQYF; V: TRBV6-2/TRBV6-3
CDR3: CASSLWTGASTDTQYF; V: TRBV5-6
CDR3: CASSLLSGRRYNEQFF; V: TRBV3-1/TRBV3-2
CDR3: CASSAPTPGHFF; V: TRBV2
CDR3: CASSLTGEENTEAFF; V: TRBV5-1
CDR3: CASSIWLASWNTEAFF; V: TRBV19
CDR3: CASSPLRQGAFPPQHF; V: TRBV11-3
CDR3: CASSLEGTSGAYEQYF; V: TRBV5-4
CDR3: CASTRLISIGELFF; V: TRBV7-9
CDR3: CASLAGVPSTDTQYF; V: TRBV6-5
CDR3: CASSLGQPSHEQYF; V: TRBV27